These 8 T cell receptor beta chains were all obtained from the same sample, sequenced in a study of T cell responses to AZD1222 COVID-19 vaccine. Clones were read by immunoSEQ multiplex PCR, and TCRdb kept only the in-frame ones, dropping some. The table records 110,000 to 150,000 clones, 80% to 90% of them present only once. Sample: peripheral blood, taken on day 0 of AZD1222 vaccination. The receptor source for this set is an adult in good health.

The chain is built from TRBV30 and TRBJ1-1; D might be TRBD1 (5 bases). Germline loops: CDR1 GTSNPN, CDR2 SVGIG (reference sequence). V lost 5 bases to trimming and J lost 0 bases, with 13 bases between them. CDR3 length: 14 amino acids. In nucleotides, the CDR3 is TGTGCCTGGCGGGGCCAGTTTTTGAACACTGAAGCTTTCTTT. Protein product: CAWRGQFLNTEAFF.

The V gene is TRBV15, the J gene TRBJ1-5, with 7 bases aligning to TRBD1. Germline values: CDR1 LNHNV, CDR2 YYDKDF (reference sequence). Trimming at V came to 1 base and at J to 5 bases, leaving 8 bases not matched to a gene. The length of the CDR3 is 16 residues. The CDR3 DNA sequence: TGTGCCACCAGCAGAGGGAGTGGGGACAGACATCAGCCCCAGCATTTT. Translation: CATSRGSGDRHQPQHF.

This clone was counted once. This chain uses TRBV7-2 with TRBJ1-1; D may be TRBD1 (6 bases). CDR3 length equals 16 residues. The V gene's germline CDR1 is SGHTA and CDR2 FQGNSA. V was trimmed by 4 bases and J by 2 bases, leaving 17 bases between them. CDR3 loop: CASSSQGMNPNTEAFF. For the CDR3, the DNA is TGTGCCAGCAGCTCTCAGGGGATGAACCCTAACACTGAAGCTTTCTTT.

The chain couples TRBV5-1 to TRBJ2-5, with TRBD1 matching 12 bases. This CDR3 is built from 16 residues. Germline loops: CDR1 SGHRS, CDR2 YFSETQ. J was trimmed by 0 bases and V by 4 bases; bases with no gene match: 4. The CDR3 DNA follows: TGCGCCAGCAGCCCCGGGACAGGGGGCTACCAAGAGACCCAGTACTTC. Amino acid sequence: CASSPGTGGYQETQYF.

The CDR3 spells CASSPGLAEFTDTQYF. CDR3 sequence (DNA): TGCGCCAGCAGCCCGGGACTAGCGGAGTTCACAGATACGCAGTATTTT. V is TRBV5-1 and J is TRBJ2-3, with TRBD2 matching over 11 bases. Germline V gene lookup returns CDR1 SGHRS and CDR2 YFSETQ. With V trimmed by 4 bases and J by 2 bases, 6 bases remained unmatched. This CDR3 spans 16 amino acids.

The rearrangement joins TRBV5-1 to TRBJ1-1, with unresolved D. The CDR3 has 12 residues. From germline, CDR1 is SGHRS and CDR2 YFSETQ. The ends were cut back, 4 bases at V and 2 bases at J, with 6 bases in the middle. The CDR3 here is CASSLINTEAFF. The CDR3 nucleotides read TGCGCCAGCAGCCTGATTAACACTGAAGCTTTCTTT.

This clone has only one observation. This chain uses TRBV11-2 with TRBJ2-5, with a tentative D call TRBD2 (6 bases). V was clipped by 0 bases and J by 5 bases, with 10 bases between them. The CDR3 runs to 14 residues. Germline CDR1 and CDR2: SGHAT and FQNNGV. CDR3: CASSLEPSVETQYF. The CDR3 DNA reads TGTGCCAGCAGCTTAGAACCTAGCGTGGAGACCCAGTACTTC. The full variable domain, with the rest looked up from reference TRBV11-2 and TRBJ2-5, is EAGVAQSPRYKIIEKRQSVAFWCNPISGHATLYWYQQILGQGPKLLIQFQNNGVVDDSQLPKDRFSAERLKGVDSTLKIQPAKLEDSAVYLCASSLEPSVETQYFGPGTRLLVL.

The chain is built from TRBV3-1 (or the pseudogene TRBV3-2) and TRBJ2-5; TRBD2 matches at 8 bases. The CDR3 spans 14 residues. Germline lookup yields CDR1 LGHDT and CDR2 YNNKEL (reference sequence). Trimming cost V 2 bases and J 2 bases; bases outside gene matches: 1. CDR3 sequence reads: CASSQSSGQETQYF. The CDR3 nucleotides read TGTGCCAGCAGCCAATCTAGCGGGCAAGAGACCCAGTACTTC.